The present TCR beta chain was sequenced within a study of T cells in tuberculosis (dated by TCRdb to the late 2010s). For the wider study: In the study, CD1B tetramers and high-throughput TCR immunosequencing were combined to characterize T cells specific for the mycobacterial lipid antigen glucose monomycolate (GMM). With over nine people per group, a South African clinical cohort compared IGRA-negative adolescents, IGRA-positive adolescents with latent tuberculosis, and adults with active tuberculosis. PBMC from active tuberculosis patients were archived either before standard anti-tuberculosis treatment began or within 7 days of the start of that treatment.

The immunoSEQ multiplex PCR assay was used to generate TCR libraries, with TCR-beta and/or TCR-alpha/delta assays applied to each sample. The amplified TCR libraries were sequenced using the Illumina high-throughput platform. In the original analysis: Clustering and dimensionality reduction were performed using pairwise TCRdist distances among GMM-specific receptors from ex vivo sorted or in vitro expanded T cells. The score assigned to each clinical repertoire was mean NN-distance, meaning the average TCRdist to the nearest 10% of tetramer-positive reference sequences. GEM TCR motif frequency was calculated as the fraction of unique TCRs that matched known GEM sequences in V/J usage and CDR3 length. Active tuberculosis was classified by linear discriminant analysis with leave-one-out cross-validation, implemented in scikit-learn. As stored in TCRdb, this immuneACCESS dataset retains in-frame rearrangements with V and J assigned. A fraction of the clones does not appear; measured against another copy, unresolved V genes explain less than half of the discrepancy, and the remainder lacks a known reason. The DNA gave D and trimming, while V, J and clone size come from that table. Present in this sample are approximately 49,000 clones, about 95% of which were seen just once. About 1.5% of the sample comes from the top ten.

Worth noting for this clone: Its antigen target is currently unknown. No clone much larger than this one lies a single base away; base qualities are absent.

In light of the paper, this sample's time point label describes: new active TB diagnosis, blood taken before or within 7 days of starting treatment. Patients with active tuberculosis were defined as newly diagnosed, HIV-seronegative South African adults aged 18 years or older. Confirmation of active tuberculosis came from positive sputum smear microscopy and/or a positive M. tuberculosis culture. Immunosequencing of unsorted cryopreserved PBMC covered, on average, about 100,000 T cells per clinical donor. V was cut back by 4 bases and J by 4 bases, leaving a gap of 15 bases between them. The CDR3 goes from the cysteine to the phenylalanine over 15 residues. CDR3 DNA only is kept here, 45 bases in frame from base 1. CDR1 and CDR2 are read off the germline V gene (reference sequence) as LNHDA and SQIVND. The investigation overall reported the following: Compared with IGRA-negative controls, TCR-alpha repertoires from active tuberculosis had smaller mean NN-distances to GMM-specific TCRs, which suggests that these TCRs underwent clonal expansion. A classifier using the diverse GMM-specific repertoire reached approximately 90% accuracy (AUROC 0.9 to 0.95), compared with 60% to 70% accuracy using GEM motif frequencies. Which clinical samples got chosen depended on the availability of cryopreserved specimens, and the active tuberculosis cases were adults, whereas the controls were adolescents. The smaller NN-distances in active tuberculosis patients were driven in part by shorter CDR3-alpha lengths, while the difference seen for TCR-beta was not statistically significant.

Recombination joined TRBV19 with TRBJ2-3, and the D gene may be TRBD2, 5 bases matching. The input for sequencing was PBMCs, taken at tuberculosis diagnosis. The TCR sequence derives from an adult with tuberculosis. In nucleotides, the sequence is TGTGCCAGTAGTAAACCATCCTCACTAGCAGATACGCAGTATTTT. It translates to CASSKPSSLADTQYF. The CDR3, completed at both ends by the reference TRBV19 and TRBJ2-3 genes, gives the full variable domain DGGITQSPKYLFRKEGQNVTLSCEQNLNHDAMYWYRQDPGQGLRLIYYSQIVNDFQKGDIAEGYSVSREKKESFPLTVTSAQKNPTAFYLCASSKPSSLADTQYFGPGTRLTVL.